This T cell receptor beta chain comes out of a study of cytomegalovirus exposure and HLA in healthy donors. Germline CDR1 is MNHEY and CDR2 is SVGAGI. The CDR3 length is 13 residues. The V gene lost 4 bases and the J gene lost 5 bases, with 9 bases spanning the gap. PCR primers comprised 60 Vbeta and 13 Jbeta primers. Profiled with immunoSEQ multiplex PCR; TCRdb holds only in-frame clones, not every one. Here the sample spans 99,000 or so clones, around 73% being singletons. This receptor was identified in a man aged 25 to 40 in good health and CMV-seronegative. The chain recombines TRBV6-5 with TRBJ1-5; D is undetermined. The material sequenced was PBMCs. CDR3 DNA: TGTGCCAGCAGTTCTCAGTCACATCAGCCCCAGCATTTT. It yields the protein CASSSQSHQPQHF.